The entry below describes one T cell receptor beta chain. The target antigen is unknown. V gave up 0 bases and J gave up 8 bases; unmatched junction bases: 5. CDR1 MNHEY and CDR2 SVGEGT come from the germline V gene. The CDR3 length is 15 residues. The sample originates from a study of T cell repertoires in cytomegalovirus infection. The study's findings and limits: HLA-C-restricted TCR beta clonotypes specific for CMV led the ex vivo response.

One entry per CDR3 protein, called by TCRdb with MiXCR from the reads. The sample includes around 630,000 distinct CDR3 sequences, 24% of them seen just once. The sequenced material came from CD8+ T cells from PBMCs. J is TRBJ2-1 and V is TRBV6-2 or TRBV6-3; 9 bases map to TRBD2. The receptor was derived from a human donor in good health (CMV status not recorded). Some clones in this sample may be carry-over from other donors' samples. This CDR3 reads CASSYSGGGADEQFF. CDR3 coding DNA: TGTGCCAGCAGTTACTCGGGCGGGGGGGCCGATGAGCAGTTCTTC.